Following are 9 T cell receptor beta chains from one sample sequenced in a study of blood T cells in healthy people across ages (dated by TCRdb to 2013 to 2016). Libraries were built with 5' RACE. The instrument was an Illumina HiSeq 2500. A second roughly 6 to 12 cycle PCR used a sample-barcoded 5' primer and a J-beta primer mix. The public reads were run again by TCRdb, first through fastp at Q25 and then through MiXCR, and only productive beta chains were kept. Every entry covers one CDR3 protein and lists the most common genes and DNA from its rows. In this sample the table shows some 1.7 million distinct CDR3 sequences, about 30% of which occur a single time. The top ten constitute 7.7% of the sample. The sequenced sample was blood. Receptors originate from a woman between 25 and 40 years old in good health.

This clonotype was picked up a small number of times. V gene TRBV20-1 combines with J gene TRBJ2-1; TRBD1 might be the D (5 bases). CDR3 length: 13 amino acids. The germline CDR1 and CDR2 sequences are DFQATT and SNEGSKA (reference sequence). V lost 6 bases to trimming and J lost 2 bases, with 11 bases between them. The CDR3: CSAPGLTYNEQFF. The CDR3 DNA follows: TGCAGTGCCCCAGGGTTGACCTACAATGAGCAGTTCTTC.

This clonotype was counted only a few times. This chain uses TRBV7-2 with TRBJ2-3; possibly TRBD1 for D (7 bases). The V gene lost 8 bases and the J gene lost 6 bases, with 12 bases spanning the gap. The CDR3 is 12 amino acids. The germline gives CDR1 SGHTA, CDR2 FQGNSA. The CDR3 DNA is TGTGCCAGCGAGGGGGCGGGGGATACGCAGTATTTT. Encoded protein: CASEGAGDTQYF.

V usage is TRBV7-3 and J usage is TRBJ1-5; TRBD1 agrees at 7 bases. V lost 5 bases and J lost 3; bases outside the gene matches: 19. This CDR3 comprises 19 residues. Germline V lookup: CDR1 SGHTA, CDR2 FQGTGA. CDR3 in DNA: TGTGCCAGCAGCGAATTCCCCTCGAACAGGGGATGGTTCAATCAGCCCCAGCATTTT. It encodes CASSEFPSNRGWFNQPQHF.

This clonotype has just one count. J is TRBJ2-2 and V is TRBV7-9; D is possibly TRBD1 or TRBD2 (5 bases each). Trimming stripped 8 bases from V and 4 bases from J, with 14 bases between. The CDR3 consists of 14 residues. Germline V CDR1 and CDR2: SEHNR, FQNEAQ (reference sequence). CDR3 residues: CASGRDLGTGELFF. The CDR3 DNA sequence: TGTGCCAGCGGAAGGGACCTCGGCACCGGGGAGCTGTTTTTT.

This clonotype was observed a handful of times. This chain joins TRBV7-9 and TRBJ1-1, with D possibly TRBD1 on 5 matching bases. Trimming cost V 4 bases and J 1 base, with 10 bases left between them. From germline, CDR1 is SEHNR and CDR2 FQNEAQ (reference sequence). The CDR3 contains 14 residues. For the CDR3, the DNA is TGTGCCAGCAGCTCACGGACACCGAACACTGAAGCTTTCTTT. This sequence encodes CASSSRTPNTEAFF.

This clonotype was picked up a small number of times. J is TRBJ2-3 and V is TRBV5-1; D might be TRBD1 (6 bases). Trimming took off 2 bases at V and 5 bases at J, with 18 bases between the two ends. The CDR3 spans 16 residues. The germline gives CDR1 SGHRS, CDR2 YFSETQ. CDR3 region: CASSFEDAGAGDTQYF. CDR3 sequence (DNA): TGCGCCAGCAGCTTCGAGGACGCAGGGGCGGGAGATACGCAGTATTTT.

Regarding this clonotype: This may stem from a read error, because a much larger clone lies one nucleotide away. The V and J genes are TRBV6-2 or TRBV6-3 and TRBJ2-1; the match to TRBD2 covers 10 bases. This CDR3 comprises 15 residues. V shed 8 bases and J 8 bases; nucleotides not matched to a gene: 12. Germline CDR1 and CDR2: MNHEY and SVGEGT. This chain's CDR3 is CASGDPPSGRYEQFF. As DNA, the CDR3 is TGTGCCAGCGGTGACCCCCCTAGCGGGAGATATGAGCAGTTCTTC.

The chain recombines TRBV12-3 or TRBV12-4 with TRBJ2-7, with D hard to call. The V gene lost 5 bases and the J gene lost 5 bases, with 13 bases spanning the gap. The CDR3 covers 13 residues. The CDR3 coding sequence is TGTGCCAGCAGTCCCCGGCCCCGGGACGAGCAGTACTTC. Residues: CASSPRPRDEQYF.

CDR3 DNA sequence: TGTGCCAGCAGGGGACTAGCGGGAGGTCTCGGCTCCTACAATGAGCAGTTCTTC. It codes for CASRGLAGGLGSYNEQFF. V and J are TRBV6-2 or TRBV6-3 and TRBJ2-1; TRBD2 matches at 15 bases. The CDR3 contains 18 residues. The V gene end was trimmed by 6 bases and the J gene end by 0 bases; junction bases not matched to a gene: 6. Germline V CDR1 and CDR2: MNHEY, SVGEGT.